This T cell receptor (beta chain) was retrieved from a study of T cell changes during pregnancy in multiple sclerosis. The assay was immunoSEQ multiplex PCR, and TCRdb's table has in-frame clones only and misses some. The table shows around 54,000 clones, with 92% occurring only once. The CDR3 runs 15 residues. Germline-derived CDR1 and CDR2 are SNHLY and FYNNEI. The ends lost 2 bases at V and 2 bases at J; junction bases unmatched: 2. The source was CD4+ T cells from peripheral blood mononuclear cells, collected after pregnancy. The TCR was taken from a female donor in good health, enrolled as a control in a pregnancy study. The gene calls are TRBV2 and TRBJ2-1, with 8 bases aligning to TRBD2. CDR3 in amino acids: CASSENGGAYNEQFF. In DNA form, the CDR3 reads TGTGCCAGCAGTGAAAACGGGGGGGCCTACAATGAGCAGTTCTTC.